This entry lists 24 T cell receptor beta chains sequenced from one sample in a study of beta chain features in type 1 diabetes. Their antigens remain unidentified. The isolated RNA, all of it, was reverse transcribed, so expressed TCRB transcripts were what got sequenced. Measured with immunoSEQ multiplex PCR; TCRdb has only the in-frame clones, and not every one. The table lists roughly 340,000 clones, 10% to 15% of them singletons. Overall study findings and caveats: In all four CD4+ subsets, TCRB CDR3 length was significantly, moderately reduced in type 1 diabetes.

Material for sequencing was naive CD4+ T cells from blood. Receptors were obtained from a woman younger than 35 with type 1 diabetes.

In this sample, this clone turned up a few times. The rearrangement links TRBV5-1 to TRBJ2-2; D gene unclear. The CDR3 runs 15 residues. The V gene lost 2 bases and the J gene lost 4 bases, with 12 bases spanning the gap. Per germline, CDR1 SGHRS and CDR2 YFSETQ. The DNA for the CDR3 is TGCGCCAGCAGCTTCCTGCAGGTCAGCACCGGGGAGCTGTTTTTT. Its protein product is CASSFLQVSTGELFF.

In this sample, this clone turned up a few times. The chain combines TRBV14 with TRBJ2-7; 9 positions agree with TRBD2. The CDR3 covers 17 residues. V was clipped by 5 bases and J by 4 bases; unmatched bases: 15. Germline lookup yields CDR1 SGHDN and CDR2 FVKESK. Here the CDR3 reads CASSSGGAGGVMYEQYF. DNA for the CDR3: TGTGCCAGCAGCTCAGGAGGAGCGGGAGGAGTTATGTACGAGCAGTACTTC.

The CDR3 coding sequence is TGTGCCAGCAGTGTAGACAGGCCATGGCTGGAGAGGAACACTGAAGCTTTCTTT. Amino acid sequence: CASSVDRPWLERNTEAFF. The chain links TRBV6-1 to TRBJ1-1; the D gene is possibly TRBD1 (6 bases). Germline CDR1 MNHNS, CDR2 SASEGT. CDR3 length equals 18 residues. Trimming removed 4 bases at V and 1 base at J, with 22 bases between.

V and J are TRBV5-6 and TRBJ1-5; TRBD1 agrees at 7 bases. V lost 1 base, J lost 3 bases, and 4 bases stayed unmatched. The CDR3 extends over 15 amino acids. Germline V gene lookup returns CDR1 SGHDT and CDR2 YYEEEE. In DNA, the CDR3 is TGTGCCAGCAGCTTGTGGGACAGAATCAATCAGCCCCAGCATTTT. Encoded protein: CASSLWDRINQPQHF.

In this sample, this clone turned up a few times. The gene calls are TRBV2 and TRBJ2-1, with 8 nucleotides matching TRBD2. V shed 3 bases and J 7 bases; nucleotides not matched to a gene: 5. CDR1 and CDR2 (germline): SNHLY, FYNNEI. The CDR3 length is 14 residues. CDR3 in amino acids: CASSDKRGRNEQFF. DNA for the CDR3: TGTGCCAGCAGTGATAAGCGGGGGAGGAATGAGCAGTTCTTC.

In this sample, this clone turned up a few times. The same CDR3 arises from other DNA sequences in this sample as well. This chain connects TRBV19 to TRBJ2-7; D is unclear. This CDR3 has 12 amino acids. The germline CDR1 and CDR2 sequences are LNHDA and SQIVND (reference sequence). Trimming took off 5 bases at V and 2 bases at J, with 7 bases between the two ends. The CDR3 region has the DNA TGTGCCAGTAGTCCTAGAGCCTACGAGCAGTACTTC. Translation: CASSPRAYEQYF.

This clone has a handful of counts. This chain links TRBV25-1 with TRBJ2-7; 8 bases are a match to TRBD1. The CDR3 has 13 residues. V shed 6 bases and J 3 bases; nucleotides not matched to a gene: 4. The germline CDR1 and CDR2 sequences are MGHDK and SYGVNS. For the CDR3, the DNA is TGTGCCAGCAGCGGGACAGGACTCTACGAGCAGTACTTC. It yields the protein CASSGTGLYEQYF.

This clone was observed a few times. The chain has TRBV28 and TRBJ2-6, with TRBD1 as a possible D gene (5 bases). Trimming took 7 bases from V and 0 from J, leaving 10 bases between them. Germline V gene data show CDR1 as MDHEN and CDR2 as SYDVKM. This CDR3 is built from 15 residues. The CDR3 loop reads CASTGSVSGANVLTF. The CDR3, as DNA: TGTGCCAGCACAGGGTCCGTCTCTGGGGCCAACGTCCTGACTTTC.

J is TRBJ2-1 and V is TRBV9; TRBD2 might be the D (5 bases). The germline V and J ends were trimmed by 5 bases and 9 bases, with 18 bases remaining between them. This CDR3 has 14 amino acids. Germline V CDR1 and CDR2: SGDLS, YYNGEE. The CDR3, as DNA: TGTGCCAGCAGAAGAGGAGGTAAGGACGGTGAGCAGTTCTTC. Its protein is CASRRGGKDGEQFF.

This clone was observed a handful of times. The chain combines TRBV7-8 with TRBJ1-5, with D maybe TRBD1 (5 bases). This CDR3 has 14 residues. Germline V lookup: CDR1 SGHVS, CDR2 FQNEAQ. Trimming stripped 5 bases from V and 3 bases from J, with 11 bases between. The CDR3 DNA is TGTGCCAGCAGCGAAGTACAGGACAATCAGCCCCAGCATTTT. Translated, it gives CASSEVQDNQPQHF.

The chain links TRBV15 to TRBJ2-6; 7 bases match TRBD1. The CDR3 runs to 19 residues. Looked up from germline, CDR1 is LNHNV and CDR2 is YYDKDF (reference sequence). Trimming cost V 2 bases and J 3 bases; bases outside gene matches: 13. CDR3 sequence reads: CATSRLFQRGRSGANVLTF. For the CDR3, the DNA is TGTGCCACCAGCAGACTGTTTCAGAGGGGGCGCAGTGGGGCCAACGTCCTGACTTTC.

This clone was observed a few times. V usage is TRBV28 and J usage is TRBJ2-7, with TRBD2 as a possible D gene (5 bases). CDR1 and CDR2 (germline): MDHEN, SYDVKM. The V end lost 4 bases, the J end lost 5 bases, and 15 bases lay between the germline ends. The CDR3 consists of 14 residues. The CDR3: CASSSTGVFHEQYF. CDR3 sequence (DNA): TGTGCCAGCAGTTCAACCGGGGTCTTCCACGAGCAGTACTTC.

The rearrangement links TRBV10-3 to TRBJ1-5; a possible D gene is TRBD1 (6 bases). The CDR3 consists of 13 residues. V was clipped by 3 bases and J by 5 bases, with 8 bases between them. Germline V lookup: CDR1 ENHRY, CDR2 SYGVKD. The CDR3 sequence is CAISDKGDQPQHF. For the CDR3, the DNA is TGTGCCATCAGTGATAAGGGGGATCAGCCCCAGCATTTT.

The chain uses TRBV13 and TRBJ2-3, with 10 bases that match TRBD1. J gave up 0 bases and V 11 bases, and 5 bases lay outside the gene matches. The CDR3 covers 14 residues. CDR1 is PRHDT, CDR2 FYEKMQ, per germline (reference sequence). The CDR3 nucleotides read TGTGCCTCCCGGACAGGGGGAAGCACAGATACGCAGTATTTT. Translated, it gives CASRTGGSTDTQYF.

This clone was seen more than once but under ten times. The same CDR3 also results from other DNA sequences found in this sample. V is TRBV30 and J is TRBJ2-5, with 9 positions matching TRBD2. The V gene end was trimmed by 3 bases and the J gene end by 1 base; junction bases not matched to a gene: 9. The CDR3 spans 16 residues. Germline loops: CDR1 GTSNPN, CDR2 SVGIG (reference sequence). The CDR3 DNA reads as TGTGCCTGGAGGACTAGCGGCGTAGGTCCCCAAGAGACCCAGTACTTC. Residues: CAWRTSGVGPQETQYF.

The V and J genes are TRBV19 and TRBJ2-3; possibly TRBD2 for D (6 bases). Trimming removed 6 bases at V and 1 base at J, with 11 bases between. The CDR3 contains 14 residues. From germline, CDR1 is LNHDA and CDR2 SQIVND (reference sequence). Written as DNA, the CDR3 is TGTGCCAGTAGCAGCGGGCACCGCACAGATACGCAGTATTTT. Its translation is CASSSGHRTDTQYF.

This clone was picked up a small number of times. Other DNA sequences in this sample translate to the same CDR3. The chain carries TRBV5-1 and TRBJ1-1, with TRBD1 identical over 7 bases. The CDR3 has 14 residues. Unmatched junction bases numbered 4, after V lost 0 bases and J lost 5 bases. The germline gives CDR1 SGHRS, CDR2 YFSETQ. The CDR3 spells CASSLAPGGTEAFF. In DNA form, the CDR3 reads TGCGCCAGCAGCTTGGCTCCAGGGGGGACTGAAGCTTTCTTT.

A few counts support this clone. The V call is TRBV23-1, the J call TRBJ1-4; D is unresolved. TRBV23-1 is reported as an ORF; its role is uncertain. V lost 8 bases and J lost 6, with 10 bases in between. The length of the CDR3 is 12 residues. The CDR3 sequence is CASPREDEKLFF. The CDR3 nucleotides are TGCGCCAGCCCTCGGGAGGATGAAAAACTGTTTTTT.

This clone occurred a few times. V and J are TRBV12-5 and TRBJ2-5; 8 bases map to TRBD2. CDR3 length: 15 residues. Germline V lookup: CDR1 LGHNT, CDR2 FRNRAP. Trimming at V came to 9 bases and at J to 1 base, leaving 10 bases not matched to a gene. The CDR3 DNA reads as TGTGCTAGCGGGGGGGGCACTAGCGGCCAAGAGACCCAGTACTTC. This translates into CASGGGTSGQETQYF.

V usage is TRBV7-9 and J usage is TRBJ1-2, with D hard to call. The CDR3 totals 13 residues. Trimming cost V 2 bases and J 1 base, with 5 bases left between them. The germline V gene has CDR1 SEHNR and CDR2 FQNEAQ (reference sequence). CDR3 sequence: CASSLFSNYGYTF. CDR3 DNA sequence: TGTGCCAGCAGCTTATTTAGTAACTATGGCTACACCTTC.

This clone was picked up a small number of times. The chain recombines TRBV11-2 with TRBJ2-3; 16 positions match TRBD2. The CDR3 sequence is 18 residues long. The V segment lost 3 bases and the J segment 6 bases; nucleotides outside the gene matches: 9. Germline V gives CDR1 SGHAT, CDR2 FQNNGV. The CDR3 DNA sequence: TGTGCCAGCAGCTTCACCGGGACTAGCGGGGGGGCCCCGGATACGCAGTATTTT. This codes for CASSFTGTSGGAPDTQYF.

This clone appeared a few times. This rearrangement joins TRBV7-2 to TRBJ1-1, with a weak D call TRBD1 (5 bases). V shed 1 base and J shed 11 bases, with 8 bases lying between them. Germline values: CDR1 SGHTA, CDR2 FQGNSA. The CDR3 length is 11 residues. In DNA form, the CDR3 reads TGTGCCAGCAGCTTAGACCAGGGCGCTTTCTTT. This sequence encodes CASSLDQGAFF.

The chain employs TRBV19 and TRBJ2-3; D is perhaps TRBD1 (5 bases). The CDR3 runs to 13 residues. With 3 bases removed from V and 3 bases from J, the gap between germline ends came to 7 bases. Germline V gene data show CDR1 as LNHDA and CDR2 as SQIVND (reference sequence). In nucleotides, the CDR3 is TGTGCCAGTAGTATGCAGGGAACAGATACGCAGTATTTT. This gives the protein CASSMQGTDTQYF.

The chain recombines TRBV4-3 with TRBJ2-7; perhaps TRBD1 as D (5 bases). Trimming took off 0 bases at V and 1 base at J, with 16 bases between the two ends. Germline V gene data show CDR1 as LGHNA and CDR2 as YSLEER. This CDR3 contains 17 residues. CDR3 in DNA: TGCGCCAGCAGCCAAGAATGGGGCGGAGCTCTTTCCTACGAGCAGTACTTC. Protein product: CASSQEWGGALSYEQYF.